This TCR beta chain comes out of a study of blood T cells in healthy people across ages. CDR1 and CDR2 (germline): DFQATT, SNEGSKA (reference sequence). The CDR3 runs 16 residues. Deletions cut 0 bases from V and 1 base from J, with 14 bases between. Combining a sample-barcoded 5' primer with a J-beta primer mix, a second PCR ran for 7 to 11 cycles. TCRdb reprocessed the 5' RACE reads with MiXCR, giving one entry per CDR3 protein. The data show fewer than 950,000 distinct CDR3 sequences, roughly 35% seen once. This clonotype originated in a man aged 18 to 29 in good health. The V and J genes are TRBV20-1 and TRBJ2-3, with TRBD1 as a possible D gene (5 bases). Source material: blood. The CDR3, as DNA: TGCAGTGCTAGAGACCCGGACACGGCGGGCACAGATACGCAGTATTTT. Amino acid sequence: CSARDPDTAGTDTQYF.